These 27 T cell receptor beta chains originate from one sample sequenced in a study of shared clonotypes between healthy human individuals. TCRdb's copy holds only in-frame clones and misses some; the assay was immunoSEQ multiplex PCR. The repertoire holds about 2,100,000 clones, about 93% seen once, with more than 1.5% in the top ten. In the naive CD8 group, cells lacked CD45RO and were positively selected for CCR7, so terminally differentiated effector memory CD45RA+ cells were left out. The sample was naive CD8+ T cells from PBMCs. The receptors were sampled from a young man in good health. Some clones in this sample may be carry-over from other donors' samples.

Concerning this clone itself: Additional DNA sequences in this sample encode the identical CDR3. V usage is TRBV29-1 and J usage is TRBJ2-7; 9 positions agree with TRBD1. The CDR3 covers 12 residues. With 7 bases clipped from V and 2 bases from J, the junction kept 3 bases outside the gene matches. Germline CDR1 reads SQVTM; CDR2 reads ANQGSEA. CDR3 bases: TGCAGCGCAAGACAGGGGGCCTACGAGCAGTACTTC. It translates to CSARQGAYEQYF.

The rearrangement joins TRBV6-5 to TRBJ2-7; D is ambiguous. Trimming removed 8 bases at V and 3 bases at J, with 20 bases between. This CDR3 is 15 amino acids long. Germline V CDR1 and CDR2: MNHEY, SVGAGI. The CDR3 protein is CASQLLGGRSYEQYF. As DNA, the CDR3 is TGTGCCAGCCAATTACTGGGTGGGCGGAGCTACGAGCAGTACTTC.

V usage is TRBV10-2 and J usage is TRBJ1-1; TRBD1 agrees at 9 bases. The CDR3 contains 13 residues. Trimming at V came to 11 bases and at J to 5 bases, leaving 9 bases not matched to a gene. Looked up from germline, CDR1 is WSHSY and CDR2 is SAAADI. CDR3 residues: CASAGTGSTEAFF. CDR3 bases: TGCGCCTCCGCGGGGACAGGGAGTACTGAAGCTTTCTTT.

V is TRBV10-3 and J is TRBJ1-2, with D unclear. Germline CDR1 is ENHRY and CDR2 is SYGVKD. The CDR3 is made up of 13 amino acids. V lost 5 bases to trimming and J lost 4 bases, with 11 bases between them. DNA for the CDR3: TGTGCCATCAGTTCCCTTAGGGCCTATGGCTACACCTTC. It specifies CAISSLRAYGYTF.

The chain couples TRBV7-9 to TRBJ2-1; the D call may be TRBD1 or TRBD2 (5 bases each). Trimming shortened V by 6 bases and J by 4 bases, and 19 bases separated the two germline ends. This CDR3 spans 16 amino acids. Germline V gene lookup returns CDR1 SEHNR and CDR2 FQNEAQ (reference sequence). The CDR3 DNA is TGTGCCAGCAGGCCTCGTGAGGGGAGTCGGTACAATGAGCAGTTCTTC. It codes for CASRPREGSRYNEQFF.

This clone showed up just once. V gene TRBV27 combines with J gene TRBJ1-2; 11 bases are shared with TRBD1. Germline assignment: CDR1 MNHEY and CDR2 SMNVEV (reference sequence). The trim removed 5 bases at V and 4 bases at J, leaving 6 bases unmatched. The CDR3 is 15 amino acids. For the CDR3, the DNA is TGTGCCAGCAGTATAAGAGGGACAGGGGGCTATGGCTACACCTTC. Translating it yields CASSIRGTGGYGYTF.

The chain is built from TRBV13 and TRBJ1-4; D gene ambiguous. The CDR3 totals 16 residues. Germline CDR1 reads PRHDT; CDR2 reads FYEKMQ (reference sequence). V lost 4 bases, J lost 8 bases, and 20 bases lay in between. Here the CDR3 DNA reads TGTGCCAGCAGCTCCCAAAACACCCCTCCCCGGGAAAAACTGTTTTTT. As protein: CASSSQNTPPREKLFF.

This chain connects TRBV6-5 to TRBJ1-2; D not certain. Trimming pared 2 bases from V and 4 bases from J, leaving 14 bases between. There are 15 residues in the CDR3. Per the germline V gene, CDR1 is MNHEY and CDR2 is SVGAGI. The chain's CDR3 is CASSYLAAQGYGYTF. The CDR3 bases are TGTGCCAGCAGTTACCTTGCAGCGCAAGGCTATGGCTACACCTTC.

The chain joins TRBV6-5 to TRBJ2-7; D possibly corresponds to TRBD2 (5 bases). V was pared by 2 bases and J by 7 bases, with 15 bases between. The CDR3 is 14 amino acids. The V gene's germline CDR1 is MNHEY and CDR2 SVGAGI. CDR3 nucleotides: TGTGCCAGCAGTTACGAGTTGAGGGATCAGGAGCAGTACTTC. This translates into CASSYELRDQEQYF.

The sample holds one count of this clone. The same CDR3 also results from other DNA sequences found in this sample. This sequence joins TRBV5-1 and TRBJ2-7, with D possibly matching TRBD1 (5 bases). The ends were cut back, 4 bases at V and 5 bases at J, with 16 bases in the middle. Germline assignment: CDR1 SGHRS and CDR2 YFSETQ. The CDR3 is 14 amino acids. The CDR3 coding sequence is TGCGCCAGCAGCGGGCGCCAGGGTGGCGACGAGCAGTACTTC. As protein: CASSGRQGGDEQYF.

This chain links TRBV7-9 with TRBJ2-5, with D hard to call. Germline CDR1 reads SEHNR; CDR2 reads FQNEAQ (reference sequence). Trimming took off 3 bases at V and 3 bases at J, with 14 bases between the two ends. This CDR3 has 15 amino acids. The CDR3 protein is CASSFDQTDEETQYF. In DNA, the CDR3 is TGTGCCAGCAGCTTCGATCAGACGGATGAAGAGACCCAGTACTTC.

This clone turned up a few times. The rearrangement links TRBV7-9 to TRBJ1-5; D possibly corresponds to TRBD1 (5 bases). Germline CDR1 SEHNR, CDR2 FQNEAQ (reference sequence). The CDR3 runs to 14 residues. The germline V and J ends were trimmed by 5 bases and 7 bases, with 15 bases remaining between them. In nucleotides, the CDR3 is TGTGCCAGCAGCCGGGGGATCTGGGGGCAGCCCCAGCATTTT. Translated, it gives CASSRGIWGQPQHF.

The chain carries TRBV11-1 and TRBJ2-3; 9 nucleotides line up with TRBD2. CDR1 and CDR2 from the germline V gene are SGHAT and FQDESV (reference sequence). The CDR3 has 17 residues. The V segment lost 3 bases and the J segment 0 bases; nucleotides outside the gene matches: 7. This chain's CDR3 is CASSFAGGLASTDTQYF. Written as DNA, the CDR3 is TGTGCCAGCAGCTTTGCGGGGGGACTAGCCAGCACAGATACGCAGTATTTT. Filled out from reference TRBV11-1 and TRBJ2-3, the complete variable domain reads EAEVAQSPRYKITEKSQAVAFWCDPISGHATLYWYRQILGQGPELLVQFQDESVVDDSQLPKDRFSAERLKGVDSTLKIQPAELGDSAMYLCASSFAGGLASTDTQYFGPGTRLTVL.

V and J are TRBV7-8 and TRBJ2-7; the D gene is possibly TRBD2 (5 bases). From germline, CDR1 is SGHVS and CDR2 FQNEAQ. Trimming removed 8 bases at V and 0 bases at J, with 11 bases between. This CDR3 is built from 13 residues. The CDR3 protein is CASGYRGSYEQYF. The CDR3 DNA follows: TGTGCCAGCGGCTATCGGGGCTCCTACGAGCAGTACTTC.

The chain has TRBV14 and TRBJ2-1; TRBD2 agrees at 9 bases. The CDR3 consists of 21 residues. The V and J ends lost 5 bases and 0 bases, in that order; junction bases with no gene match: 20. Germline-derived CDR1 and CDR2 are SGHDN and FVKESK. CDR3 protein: CASSFLRLVAHSGSSYNEQFF. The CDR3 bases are TGTGCCAGCAGCTTTCTCAGACTGGTCGCGCATAGCGGGAGCTCCTACAATGAGCAGTTCTTC. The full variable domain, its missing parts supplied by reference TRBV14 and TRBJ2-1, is EAGVTQFPSHSVIEKGQTVTLRCDPISGHDNLYWYRRVMGKEIKFLLHFVKESKQDESGMPNNRFLAERTGGTYSTLKVQPAELEDSGVYFCASSFLRLVAHSGSSYNEQFFGPGTRLTVL.

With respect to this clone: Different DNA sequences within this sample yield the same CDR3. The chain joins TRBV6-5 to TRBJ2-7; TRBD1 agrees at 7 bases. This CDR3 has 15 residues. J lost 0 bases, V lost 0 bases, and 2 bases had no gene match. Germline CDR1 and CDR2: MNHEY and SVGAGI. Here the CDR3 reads CASSYSRGNSYEQYF. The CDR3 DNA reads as TGTGCCAGCAGTTACTCCAGGGGGAACTCCTACGAGCAGTACTTC.

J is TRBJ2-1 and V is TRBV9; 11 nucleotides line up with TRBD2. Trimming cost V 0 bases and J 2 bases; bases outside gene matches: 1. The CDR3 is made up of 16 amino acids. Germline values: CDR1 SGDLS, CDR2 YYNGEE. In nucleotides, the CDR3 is TGTGCCAGCAGCGTAGCGACTAGCGGGGCCTACAATGAGCAGTTCTTC. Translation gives CASSVATSGAYNEQFF. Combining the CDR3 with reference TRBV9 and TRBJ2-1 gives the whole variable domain DSGVTQTPKHLITATGQRVTLRCSPRSGDLSVYWYQQSLDQGLQFLIQYYNGEERAKGNILERFSAQQFPDLHSELNLSSLELGDSALYFCASSVATSGAYNEQFFGPGTRLTVL.

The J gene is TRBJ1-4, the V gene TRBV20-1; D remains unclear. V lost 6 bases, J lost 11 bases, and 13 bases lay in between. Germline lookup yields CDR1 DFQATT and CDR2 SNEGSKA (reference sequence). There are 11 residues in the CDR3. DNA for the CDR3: TGCAGTGCGAAGAAGAGGGTGAAACTGTTTTTT. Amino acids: CSAKKRVKLFF.

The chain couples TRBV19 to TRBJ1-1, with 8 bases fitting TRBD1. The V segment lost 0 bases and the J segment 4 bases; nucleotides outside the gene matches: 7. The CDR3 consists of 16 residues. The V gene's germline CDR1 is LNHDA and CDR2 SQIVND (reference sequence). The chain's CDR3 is CASSIDAGGAGTEAFF. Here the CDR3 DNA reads TGTGCCAGTAGTATAGACGCAGGGGGCGCGGGCACTGAAGCTTTCTTT.

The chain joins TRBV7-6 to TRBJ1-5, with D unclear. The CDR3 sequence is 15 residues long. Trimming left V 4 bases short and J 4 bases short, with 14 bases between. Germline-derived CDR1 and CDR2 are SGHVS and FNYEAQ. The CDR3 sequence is CASSSSGNPNQPQHF. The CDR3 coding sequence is TGTGCCAGCAGCTCCTCGGGCAATCCTAATCAGCCCCAGCATTTT. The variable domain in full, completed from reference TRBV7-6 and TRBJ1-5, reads GAGVSQSPRYKVTKRGQDVALRCDPISGHVSLYWYRQALGQGPEFLTYFNYEAQQDKSGLPNDRFSAERPEGSISTLTIQRTEQRDSAMYRCASSSSGNPNQPQHFGDGTRLSIL.

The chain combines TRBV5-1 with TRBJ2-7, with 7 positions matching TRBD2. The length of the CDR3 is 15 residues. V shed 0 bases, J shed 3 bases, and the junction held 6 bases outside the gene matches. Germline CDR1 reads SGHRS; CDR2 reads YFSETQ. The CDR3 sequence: CASSLAGTTGYEQYF. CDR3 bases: TGCGCCAGCAGCTTGGCCGGGACTACCGGCTACGAGCAGTACTTC.

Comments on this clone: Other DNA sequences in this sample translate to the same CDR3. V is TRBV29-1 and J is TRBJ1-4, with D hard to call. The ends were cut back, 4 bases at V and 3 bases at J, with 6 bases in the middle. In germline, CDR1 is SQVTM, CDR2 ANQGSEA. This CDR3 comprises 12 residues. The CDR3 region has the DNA TGCAGCGTTGTAAGCCCTAATGAAAAACTGTTTTTT. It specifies CSVVSPNEKLFF.

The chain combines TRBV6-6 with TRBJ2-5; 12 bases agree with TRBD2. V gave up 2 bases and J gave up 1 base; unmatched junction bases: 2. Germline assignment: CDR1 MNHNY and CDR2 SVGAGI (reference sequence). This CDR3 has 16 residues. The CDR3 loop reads CASSYPTSGGQETQYF. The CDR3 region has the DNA TGTGCCAGCAGTTACCCGACTAGCGGGGGCCAAGAGACCCAGTACTTC.

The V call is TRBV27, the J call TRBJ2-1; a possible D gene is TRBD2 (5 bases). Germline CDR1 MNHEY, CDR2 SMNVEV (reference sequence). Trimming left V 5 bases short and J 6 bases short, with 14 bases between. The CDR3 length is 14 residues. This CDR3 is CASSILASSNEQFF. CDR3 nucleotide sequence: TGTGCCAGCAGTATCCTAGCTTCGAGCAATGAGCAGTTCTTC.

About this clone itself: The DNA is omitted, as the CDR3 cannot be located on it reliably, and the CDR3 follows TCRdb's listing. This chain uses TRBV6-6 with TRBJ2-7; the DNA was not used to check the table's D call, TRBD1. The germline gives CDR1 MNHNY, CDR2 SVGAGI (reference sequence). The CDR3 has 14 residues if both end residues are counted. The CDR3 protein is CASSSSGQGYEQYF.

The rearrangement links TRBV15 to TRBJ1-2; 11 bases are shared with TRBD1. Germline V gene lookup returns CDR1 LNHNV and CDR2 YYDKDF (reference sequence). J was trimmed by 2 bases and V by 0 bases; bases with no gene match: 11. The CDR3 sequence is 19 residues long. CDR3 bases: TGTGCCACCAGCAGAGATGGAGGGACAGGGGGGAGGTTGAACTATGGCTACACCTTC. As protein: CATSRDGGTGGRLNYGYTF.

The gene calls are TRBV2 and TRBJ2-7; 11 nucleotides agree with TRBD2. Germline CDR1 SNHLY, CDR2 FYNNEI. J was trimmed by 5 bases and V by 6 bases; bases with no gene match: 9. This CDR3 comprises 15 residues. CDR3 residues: CASRPITSGRDEQYF. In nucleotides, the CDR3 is TGTGCCAGCAGGCCCATAACTAGCGGGAGAGACGAGCAGTACTTC.